The 3 T cell receptor beta chains below all came from one sample that was sequenced in a study of cytomegalovirus exposure and HLA in healthy donors. Using immunoSEQ multiplex PCR, the repertoire was profiled, and TCRdb retains in-frame clones only, with some absent. The table lists 130,000 to 150,000 clones, 86% of them singletons. Sequencing was performed on PBMCs. The source is a man aged 18 to 29 in good health and CMV-seronegative.

The gene calls are TRBV28 and TRBJ2-3; 7 bases fit TRBD2. Germline V lookup: CDR1 MDHEN, CDR2 SYDVKM. J was trimmed by 2 bases and V by 6 bases; bases with no gene match: 5. The CDR3 is 14 residues long. This chain's CDR3 is CASRASGSTDTQYF. The CDR3 DNA is TGTGCCAGCAGGGCTAGCGGCTCCACAGATACGCAGTATTTT.

The chain recombines TRBV5-1 with TRBJ2-1; D gene ambiguous. The CDR3 sequence is 15 residues long. Germline CDR1 and CDR2: SGHRS and YFSETQ. The ends were cut back, 8 bases at V and 6 bases at J, with 21 bases in the middle. CDR3 region: CASRNTGEGFNEQFF. The DNA for the CDR3 is TGCGCCAGTAGAAATACTGGAGAAGGTTTCAATGAGCAGTTCTTC.

The genes are TRBV2 and TRBJ1-2; 9 nucleotides match TRBD1. This CDR3 spans 15 amino acids. The trim removed 5 bases at V and 3 bases at J, leaving 7 bases unmatched. The V gene's germline CDR1 is SNHLY and CDR2 FYNNEI. The CDR3 loop is CASSPAQGAYYGYTF. The CDR3 DNA follows: TGTGCCAGCAGTCCGGCACAGGGGGCTTACTATGGCTACACCTTC.